A single sample is the source of the 2 T cell receptor beta chains below, sequenced in a study of blood T cells in healthy people across ages. Using a J-beta primer mix together with a sample-barcoded 5' primer, a second PCR was run for roughly 7 to 11 cycles. TCRdb redid the calling of the 5' RACE reads with MiXCR, one entry per CDR3 protein. In the table there are 1,800,000 or so distinct CDR3 sequences, about 39% of which are singletons. The sequencing sample was made of blood. These receptors all come from a human donor in good health.

The genes are TRBV7-6 and TRBJ2-1; D perhaps matches TRBD2 (6 bases). V lost 3 bases, J lost 9 bases, and 12 bases lay in between. Germline CDR1 is SGHVS and CDR2 is FNYEAQ. This CDR3 comprises 13 residues. The CDR3 spells CASSFGGFIEQFF. Written as DNA, the CDR3 is TGTGCCAGCAGCTTTGGGGGGTTTATTGAGCAGTTCTTC.

The chain carries TRBV12-3 or TRBV12-4 and TRBJ1-5; no clear D. V was cut by 5 bases and J by 0 bases, with 14 bases left in between. This CDR3 is built from 16 residues. The CDR3 here is CASSPYPVNSNQPQHF. The DNA for the CDR3 is TGTGCCAGCAGTCCCTATCCCGTGAATAGCAATCAGCCCCAGCATTTT.